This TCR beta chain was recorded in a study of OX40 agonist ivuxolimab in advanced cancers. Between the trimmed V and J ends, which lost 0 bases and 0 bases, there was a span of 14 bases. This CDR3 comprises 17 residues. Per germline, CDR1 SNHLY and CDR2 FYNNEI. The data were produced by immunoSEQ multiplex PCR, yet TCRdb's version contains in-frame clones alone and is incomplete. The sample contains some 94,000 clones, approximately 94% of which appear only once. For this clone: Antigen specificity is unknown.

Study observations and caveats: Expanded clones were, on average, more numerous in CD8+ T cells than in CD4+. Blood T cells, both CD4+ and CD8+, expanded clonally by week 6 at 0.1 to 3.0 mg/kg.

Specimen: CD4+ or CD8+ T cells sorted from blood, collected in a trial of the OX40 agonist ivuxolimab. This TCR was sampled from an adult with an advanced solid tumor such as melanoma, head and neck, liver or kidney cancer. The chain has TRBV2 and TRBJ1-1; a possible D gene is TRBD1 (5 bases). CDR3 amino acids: CASSEAAIGALNTEAFF. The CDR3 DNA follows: TGTGCCAGCAGTGAAGCGGCGATCGGGGCCCTGAACACTGAAGCTTTCTTT.